The present T cell receptor (beta chain) was sequenced within a study of blood T cell repertoires in COVID-19. Study as a whole: The origin of the acute and convalescent COVID-19 samples was the United States, Italy and Spain. PBMCs, B-cell-depleted T cells, or T cells were the source of the cDNA or gDNA that made up the material.

Per the authors' pipeline: Estimated nucleated cell counts came from reference gene primer amplification. Profiled with immunoSEQ multiplex PCR; TCRdb holds only in-frame clones, not every one. From that table come the V and J calls and clone size; the DNA was used to work out D and trimming. Among 40,000 to 55,000 clones listed, 88% were seen once. Trimming took 5 bases from V and 0 from J; bases not matched to a gene: 3. From germline, CDR1 is LNHDA and CDR2 SQIVND (reference sequence). The CDR3 is 14 residues long. Material: peripheral blood. The clonotype originates from a human donor in a cohort sampled during active COVID-19. The chain carries TRBV19 and TRBJ1-1, with 7 bases identical to TRBD1. This CDR3 reads CASSAGQVNTEAFF. The DNA of the CDR3 is TGTGCCAGTAGTGCCGGACAGGTGAACACTGAAGCTTTCTTT.